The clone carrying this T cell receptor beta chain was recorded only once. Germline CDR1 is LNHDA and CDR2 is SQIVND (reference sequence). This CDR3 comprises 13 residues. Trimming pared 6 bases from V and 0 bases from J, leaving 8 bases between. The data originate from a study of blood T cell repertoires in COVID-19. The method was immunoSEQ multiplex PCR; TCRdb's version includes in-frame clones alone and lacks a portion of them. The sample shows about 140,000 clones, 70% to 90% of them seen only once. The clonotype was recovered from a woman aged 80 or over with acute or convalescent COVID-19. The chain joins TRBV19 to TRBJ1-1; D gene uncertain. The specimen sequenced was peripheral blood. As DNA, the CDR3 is TGTGCCAGTAGCAGTTTCATGAACACTGAAGCTTTCTTT. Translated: CASSSFMNTEAFF.